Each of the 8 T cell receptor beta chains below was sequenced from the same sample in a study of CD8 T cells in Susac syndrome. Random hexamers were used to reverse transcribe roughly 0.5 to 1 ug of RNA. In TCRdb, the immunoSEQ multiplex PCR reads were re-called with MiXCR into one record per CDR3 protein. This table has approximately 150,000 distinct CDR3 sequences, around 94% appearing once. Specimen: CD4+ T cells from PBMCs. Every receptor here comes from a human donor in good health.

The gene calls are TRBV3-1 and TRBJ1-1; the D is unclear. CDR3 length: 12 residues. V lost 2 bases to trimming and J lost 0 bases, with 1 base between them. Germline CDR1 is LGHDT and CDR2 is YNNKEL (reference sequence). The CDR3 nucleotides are TGTGCCAGCAGCCAATTGAACACTGAAGCTTTCTTT. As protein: CASSQLNTEAFF.

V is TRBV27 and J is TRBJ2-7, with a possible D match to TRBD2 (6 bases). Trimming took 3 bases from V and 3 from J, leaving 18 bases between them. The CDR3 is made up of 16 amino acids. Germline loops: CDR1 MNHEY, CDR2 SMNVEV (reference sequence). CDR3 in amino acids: CASSFLNLGLIYEQYF. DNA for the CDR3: TGTGCCAGCAGTTTTCTCAACTTGGGACTGATCTACGAGCAGTACTTC.

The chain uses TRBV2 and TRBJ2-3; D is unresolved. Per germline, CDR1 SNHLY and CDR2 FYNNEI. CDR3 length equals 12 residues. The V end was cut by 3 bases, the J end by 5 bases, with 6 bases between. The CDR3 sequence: CASSEARDTQYF. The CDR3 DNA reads TGTGCCAGCAGTGAGGCTAGAGATACGCAGTATTTT.

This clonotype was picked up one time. The CDR3 is CASLAIQTQYF. The CDR3, as DNA: TGTGCCAGCCTGGCTATCCAGACCCAGTACTTC. J is TRBJ2-5 and V is TRBV2; D remains ambiguous. Germline loops: CDR1 SNHLY, CDR2 FYNNEI. V dropped 8 bases and J dropped 6 bases, with 10 bases sitting between them. The CDR3 has 11 amino acids.

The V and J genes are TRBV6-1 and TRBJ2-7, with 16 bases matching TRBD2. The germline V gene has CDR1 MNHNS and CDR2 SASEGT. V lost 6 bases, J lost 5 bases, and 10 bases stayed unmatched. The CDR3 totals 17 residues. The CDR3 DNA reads TGTGCCAGCAGCCGGGGACTAGCGGGAGGGCTTAAGGACGAGCAGTACTTC. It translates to CASSRGLAGGLKDEQYF.

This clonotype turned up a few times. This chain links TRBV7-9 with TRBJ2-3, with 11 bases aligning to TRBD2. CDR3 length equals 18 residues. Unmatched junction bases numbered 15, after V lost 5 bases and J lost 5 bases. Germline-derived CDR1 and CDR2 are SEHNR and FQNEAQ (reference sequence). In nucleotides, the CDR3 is TGTGCCAGCAGCCCGATACTATTACTAGCGGGAGTTGAAGATACGCAGTATTTT. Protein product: CASSPILLLAGVEDTQYF.

CDR3 loop: CASSYFSRMAQDTQYF. In DNA form, the CDR3 reads TGTGCCAGCAGTTACTTTTCTAGAATGGCCCAAGATACGCAGTATTTT. The rearrangement joins TRBV6-2 or TRBV6-3 to TRBJ2-3, with D unclear. Germline CDR1 is MNHEY and CDR2 is SVGEGT. The V and J ends lost 1 base and 5 bases respectively, with 16 bases between them. CDR3 length: 16 amino acids.

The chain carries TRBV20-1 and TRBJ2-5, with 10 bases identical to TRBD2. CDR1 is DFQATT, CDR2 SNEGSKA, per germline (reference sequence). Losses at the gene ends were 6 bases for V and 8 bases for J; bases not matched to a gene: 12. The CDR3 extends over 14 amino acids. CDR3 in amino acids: CSAVGDSGRSTQYF. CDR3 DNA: TGCAGTGCCGTCGGGGATAGCGGGAGGTCCACCCAGTACTTC.